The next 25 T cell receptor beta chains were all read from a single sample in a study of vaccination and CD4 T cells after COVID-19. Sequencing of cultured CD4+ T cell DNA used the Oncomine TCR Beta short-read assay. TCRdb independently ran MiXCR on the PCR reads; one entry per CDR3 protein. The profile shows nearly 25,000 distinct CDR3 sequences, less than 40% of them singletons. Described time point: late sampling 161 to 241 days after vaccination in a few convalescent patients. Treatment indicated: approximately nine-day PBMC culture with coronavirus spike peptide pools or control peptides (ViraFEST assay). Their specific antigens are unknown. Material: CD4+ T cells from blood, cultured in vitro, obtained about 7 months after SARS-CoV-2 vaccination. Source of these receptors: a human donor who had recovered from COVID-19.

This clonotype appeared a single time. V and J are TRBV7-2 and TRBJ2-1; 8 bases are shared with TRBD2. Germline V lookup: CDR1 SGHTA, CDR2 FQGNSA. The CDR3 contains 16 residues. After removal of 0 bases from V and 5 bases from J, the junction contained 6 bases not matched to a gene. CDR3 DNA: TGTGCCAGCAGCTTAGCTACTTTGCGGGGGGACAATGAGCAGTTCTTC. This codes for CASSLATLRGDNEQFF.

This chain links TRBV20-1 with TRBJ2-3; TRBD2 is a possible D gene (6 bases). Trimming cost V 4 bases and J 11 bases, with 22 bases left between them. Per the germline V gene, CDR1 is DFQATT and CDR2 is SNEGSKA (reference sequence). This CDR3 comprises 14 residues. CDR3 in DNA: TGCAGTGCTACGGCCACCGGACTACCGAATTTGCAGTATTTT. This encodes CSATATGLPNLQYF.

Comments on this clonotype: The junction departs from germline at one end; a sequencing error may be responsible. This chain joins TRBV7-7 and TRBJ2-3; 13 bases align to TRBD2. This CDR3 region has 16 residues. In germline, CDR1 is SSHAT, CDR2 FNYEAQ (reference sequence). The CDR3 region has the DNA TGTGCTAGCAGTCTAGGACTAGCGGGAGCTTCAGATACGCAGTATTTT. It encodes CASSLGLAGASDTQYF. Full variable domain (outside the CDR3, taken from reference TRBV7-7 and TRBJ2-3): GAGVSQSPRYKVTKRGQDVTLRCDPISSHATLYWYQQALGQGPEFLTYFNYEAQPDKSGLPSDRFSAERPEGSISTLTIQRTEQRDSAMYRCASSLGLAGASDTQYFGPGTRLTVL.

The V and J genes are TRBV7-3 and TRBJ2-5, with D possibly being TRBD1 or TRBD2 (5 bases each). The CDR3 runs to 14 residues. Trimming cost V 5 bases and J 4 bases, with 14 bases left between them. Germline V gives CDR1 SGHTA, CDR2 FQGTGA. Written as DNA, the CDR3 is TGTGCCAGCAGCATGGGACGGAGGACAGAGACCCAGTACTTC. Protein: CASSMGRRTETQYF.

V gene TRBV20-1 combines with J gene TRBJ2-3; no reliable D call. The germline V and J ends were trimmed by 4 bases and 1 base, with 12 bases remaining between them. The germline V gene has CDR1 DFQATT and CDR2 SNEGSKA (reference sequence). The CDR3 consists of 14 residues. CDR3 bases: TGCAGTGCTACCGTCGCACGCGGCACAGATACGCAGTATTTT. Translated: CSATVARGTDTQYF.

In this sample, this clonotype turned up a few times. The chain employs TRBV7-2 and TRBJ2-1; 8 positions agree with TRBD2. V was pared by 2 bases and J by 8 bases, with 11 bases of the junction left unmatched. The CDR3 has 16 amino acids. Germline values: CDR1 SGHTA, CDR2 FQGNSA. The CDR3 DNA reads TGTGCCAGCAGCTTAAGAACTAGCGGACCAGGGGATGAGCAGTTCTTC. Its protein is CASSLRTSGPGDEQFF.

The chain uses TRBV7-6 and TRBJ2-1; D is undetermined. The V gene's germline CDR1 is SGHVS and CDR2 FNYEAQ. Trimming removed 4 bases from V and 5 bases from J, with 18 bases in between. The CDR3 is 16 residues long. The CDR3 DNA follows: TGTGCCAGCAGCTCAGAAACTCAGACTCATCACAATGAGCAGTTCTTC. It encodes CASSSETQTHHNEQFF.

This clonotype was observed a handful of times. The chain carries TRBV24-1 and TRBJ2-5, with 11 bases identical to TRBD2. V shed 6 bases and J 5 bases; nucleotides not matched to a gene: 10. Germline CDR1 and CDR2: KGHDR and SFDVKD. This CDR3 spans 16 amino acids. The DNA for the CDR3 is TGTGCCACCAGTTCTCTAGCGGGAGGCCCACCCGAGACCCAGTACTTC. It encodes CATSSLAGGPPETQYF.

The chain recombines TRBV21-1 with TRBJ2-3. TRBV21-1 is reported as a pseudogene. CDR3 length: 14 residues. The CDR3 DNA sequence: TGTGCCAGCAGTACAATAAACGGCACAGATACGCAGTATTTT. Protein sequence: CASSTINGTDTQYF.

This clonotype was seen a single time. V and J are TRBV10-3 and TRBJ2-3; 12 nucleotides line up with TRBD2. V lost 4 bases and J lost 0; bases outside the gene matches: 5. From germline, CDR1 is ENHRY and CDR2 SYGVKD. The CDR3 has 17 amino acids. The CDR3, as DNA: TGTGCCATCAGTGGTGGCCTAGCGGGAGGGAGCACAGATACGCAGTATTTT. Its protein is CAISGGLAGGSTDTQYF.

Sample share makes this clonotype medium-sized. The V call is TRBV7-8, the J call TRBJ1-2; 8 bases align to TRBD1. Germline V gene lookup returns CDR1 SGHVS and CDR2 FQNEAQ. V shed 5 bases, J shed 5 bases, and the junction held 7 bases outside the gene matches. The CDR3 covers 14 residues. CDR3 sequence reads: CASSGQGYAYGYTF. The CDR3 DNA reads TGTGCCAGCAGCGGACAGGGTTATGCTTATGGCTACACCTTC.

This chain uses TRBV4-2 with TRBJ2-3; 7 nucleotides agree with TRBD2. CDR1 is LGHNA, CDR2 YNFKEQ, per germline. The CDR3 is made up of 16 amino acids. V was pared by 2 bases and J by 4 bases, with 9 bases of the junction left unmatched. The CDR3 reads CASSQPSGPVADTQYF. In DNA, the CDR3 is TGTGCCAGCAGCCAACCTAGCGGTCCGGTGGCAGATACGCAGTATTTT.

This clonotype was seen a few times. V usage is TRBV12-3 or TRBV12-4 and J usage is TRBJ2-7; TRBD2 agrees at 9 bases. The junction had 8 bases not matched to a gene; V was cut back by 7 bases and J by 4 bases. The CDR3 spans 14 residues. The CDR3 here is CASTLSGSLYEQYF. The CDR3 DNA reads TGTGCCAGCACCCTTAGCGGGAGTCTATACGAGCAGTACTTC.

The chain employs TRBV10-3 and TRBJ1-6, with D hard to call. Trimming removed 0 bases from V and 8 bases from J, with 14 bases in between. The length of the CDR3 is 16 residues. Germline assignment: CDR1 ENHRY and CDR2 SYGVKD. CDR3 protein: CAISESTVRMDSPLHF. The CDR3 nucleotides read TGTGCCATCAGTGAGTCCACGGTACGGATGGATTCACCCCTCCACTTT.

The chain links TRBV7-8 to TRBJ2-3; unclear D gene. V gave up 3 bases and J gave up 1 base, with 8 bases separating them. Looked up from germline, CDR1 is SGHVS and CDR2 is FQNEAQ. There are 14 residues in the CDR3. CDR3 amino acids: CASSFTEGTDTQYF. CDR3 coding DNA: TGTGCCAGCAGCTTTACTGAAGGCACAGATACGCAGTATTTT.

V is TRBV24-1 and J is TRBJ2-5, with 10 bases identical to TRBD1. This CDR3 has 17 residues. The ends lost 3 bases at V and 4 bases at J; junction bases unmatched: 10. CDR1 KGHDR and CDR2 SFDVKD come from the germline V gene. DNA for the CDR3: TGTGCCACCAGTGATGGGGGGGACAGGGGTATGGGAGAGACCCAGTACTTC. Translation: CATSDGGDRGMGETQYF.

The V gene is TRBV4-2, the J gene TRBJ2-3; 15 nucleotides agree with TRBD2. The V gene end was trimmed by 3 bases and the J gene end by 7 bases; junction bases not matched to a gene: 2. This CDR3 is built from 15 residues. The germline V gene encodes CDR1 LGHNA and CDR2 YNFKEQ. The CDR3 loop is CASSQGLAGGYTQYF. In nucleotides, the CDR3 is TGTGCCAGCAGCCAGGGACTAGCGGGAGGTTATACGCAGTATTTT.

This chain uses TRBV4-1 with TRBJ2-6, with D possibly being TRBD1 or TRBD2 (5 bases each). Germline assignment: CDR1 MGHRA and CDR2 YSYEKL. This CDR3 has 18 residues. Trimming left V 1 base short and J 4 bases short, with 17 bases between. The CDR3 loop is CASSQVLRPGRGANVLTF. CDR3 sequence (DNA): TGCGCCAGCAGCCAAGTACTGCGGCCGGGACGCGGGGCCAACGTCCTGACTTTC.

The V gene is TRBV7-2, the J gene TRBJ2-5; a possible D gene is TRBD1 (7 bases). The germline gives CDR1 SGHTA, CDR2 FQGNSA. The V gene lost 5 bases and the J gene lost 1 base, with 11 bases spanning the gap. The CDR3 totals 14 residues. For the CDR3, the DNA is TGTGCCAGCAGCCCCCAGGGGGGCCAAGAGACCCAGTACTTC. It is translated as CASSPQGGQETQYF.

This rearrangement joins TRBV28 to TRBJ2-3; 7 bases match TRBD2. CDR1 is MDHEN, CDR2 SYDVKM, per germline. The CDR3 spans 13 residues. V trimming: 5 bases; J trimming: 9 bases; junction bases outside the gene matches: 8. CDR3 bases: TGTGCCAGCAGTCCAACCGGGGGGAACACGCAGTATTTT. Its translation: CASSPTGGNTQYF.

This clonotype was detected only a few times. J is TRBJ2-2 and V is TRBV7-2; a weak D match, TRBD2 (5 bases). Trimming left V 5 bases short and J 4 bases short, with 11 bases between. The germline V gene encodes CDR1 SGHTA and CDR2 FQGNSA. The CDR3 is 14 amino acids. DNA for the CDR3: TGTGCCAGCAGCCCAGCAGCGGTCACCGGGGAGCTGTTTTTT. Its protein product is CASSPAAVTGELFF.

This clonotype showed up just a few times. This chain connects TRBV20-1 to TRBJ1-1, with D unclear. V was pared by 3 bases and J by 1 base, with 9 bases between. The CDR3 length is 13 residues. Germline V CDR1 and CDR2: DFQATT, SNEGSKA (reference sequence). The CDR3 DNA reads TGCAGTGCTAGGTTGGATGGGAACACTGAAGCTTTCTTT. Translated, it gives CSARLDGNTEAFF.

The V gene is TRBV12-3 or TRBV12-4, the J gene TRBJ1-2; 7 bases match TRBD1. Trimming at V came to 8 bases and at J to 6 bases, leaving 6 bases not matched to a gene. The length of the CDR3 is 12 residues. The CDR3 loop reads CASDKTGHGYTF. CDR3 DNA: TGTGCCAGCGACAAGACAGGGCATGGCTACACCTTC.

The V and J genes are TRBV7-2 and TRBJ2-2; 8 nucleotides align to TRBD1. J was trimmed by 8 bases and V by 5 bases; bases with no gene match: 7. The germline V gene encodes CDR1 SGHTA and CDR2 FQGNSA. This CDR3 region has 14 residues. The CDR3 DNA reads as TGTGCCAGCAGCCCGAGACAGGGGAATGGGGAGCTGTTTTTT. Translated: CASSPRQGNGELFF.

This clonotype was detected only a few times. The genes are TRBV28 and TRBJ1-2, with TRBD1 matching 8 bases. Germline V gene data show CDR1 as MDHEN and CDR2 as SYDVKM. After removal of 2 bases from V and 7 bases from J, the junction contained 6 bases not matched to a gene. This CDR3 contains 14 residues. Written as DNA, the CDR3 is TGTGCCAGCAGTTTAATTCAGGGGGCGCGTGGCTACACCTTC. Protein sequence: CASSLIQGARGYTF.